This T cell receptor beta chain was documented in a study of OX40 agonist ivuxolimab in advanced cancers. Study as a whole: Those enrolled were roughly 85% male, with a mean age of approximately 60 years and ages from 23 to 79.

This CDR3 comprises 16 residues. V was clipped by 0 bases and J by 3 bases; unmatched bases: 8. CDR1 is SGDLS, CDR2 YYNGEE, per germline. TCRdb's table, derived via immunoSEQ multiplex PCR, lists solely in-frame clones and lacks some. The data contain tens of thousands of clones, 75% to 85% of them seen just once; the ten biggest clones take up approximately 11%. The sequencing here drew on CD4+ or CD8+ T cells sorted from blood, taken in a trial of the OX40 agonist ivuxolimab. The chain has TRBV9 and TRBJ1-1; 7 bases are a match to TRBD1. This clonotype originated in an adult with an advanced solid tumor such as melanoma, head and neck, liver or kidney cancer. DNA for the CDR3: TGTGCCAGCAGCGTAGGAATTTCCAGGGGGGACACTGAAGCTTTCTTT. Translating gives CASSVGISRGDTEAFF.